Listed below are T cell receptor beta chains from one sample, sequenced in a study of blood T cell repertoires in COVID-19. The repertoire was sequenced with immunoSEQ multiplex PCR; TCRdb's copy has only in-frame clones and lacks some. The repertoire has over 200,000 clones, around nine tenths of them found once; the top ten carry roughly 9.8%. Material: peripheral blood. The receptors here all came from a middle-aged man who had recovered from COVID-19. CDR3s include the opening cysteine and the closing phenylalanine or tryptophan. A D gene is named only where the DNA matches it firmly. Expanded clones are given a class, and other clones once, few, many or no size at all.

d_call: NA; j_call: TRBJ2-1; clone_size: once; v_call: TRBV7-3; cdr3_nt: TGTGCCAGCAGCTTAACCCGGCTAGTTAATGAGCAGTTCTTC; cdr3_aa: CASSLTRLVNEQFF
d_call: NA; j_call: TRBJ1-1; clone_size: NA; v_call: TRBV11-2; cdr3_nt: TGTGCCAGCAGCTTAGTGCGGGGGATCAACACTGAAGCTTTCTTT; cdr3_aa: CASSLVRGINTEAFF
d_call: TRBD2; j_call: TRBJ2-3; clone_size: NA; v_call: TRBV9; cdr3_nt: TGTGCCAGCAGCAACAAAGCGGGAGGGCTTGATACGCAGTATTTT; cdr3_aa: CASSNKAGGLDTQYF
d_call: NA; j_call: TRBJ2-7; clone_size: many; v_call: TRBV11-3; cdr3_nt: TGTGCCAGCAGCTTAGATCCAAGATCCGGCGAGCAGTACTTC; cdr3_aa: CASSLDPRSGEQYF
d_call: NA; j_call: TRBJ1-3; clone_size: NA; v_call: TRBV28; cdr3_nt: TGTGCCAGCAGTACTTACCAGGGGAGCTCTGGAAACACCATATATTTT; cdr3_aa: CASSTYQGSSGNTIYF
d_call: NA; j_call: TRBJ1-2; clone_size: once; v_call: TRBV20-1; cdr3_nt: TGCAGTGCAGGGAGAGGAAACGGCTACACCTTC; cdr3_aa: CSAGRGNGYTF
d_call: TRBD1; j_call: TRBJ1-4; clone_size: NA; v_call: TRBV9; cdr3_nt: TGTGCCAGCAGCGCCGGGACAGGGTACGGAGAAAAACTGTTTTTT; cdr3_aa: CASSAGTGYGEKLFF
d_call: NA; j_call: TRBJ2-2; clone_size: NA; v_call: TRBV4-2; cdr3_nt: TGTGCCAGCAGCCAAGTTGAATTCGGGAACACCGGGGAGCTGTTTTTT; cdr3_aa: CASSQVEFGNTGELFF
d_call: NA; j_call: TRBJ2-1; clone_size: NA; v_call: TRBV11-3; cdr3_nt: TGTGCCAGCAGCTTAAACGGCCCCTCGGGGGAGCAGTTCTTC; cdr3_aa: CASSLNGPSGEQFF
d_call: NA; j_call: TRBJ2-7; clone_size: NA; v_call: TRBV7-9; cdr3_nt: TGTGCCAGCAGCTTAGAAGTCCTAGCGATAGCCTACGAGCAGTACTTC; cdr3_aa: CASSLEVLAIAYEQYF
d_call: TRBD2; j_call: TRBJ2-1; clone_size: NA; v_call: TRBV11-2; cdr3_nt: TGTGCCAGCCGGTTCGGAGCAGCGGGAGGGTACAATGAGCAGTTCTTC; cdr3_aa: CASRFGAAGGYNEQFF
d_call: NA; j_call: TRBJ2-5; clone_size: NA; v_call: TRBV18; cdr3_nt: TGTGCCAGCTCAGACGGGGGGCCTTCAATGGAGACCCAGTACTTC; cdr3_aa: CASSDGGPSMETQYF
d_call: NA; j_call: TRBJ1-5; clone_size: NA; v_call: TRBV5-1; cdr3_nt: TGCGCCAGCAGTAACGACGGGAATCAGCCCCAGCATTTT; cdr3_aa: CASSNDGNQPQHF
d_call: TRBD1; j_call: TRBJ2-5; clone_size: NA; v_call: TRBV5-4; cdr3_nt: TGTGCCAGCAGCTTGGCTGACAGGGGAATTGTAGAGACCCAGTACTTC; cdr3_aa: CASSLADRGIVETQYF
d_call: TRBD1; j_call: TRBJ2-7; clone_size: NA; v_call: TRBV6-5; cdr3_nt: TGTGCCAGCAGTTTCGACCGGGACAGGGTCTACGAGCAGTACTTC; cdr3_aa: CASSFDRDRVYEQYF
d_call: NA; j_call: TRBJ2-1; clone_size: few; v_call: TRBV7-9; cdr3_nt: TGTGCCAGCAGCCGCTCCGGGGAATACAATGAGCAGTTCTTC; cdr3_aa: CASSRSGEYNEQFF